These 28 T cell receptor beta chains share one sample of origin, sequenced in a study of shared clonotypes between healthy human individuals. Using immunoSEQ multiplex PCR, the repertoire was profiled, and TCRdb retains in-frame clones only, with some absent. The sample has approximately 2.4 million clones; more than 90% are singletons. The sequenced sample was naive CD4+ T cells sorted from blood. As for subset: CD45RA+ positively selected. These TCRs come from a young man in good health.

The chain joins TRBV2 to TRBJ2-2, with D tentatively TRBD1 or TRBD2 (5 bases each). CDR1 and CDR2 from the germline V gene are SNHLY and FYNNEI. V dropped 6 bases and J dropped 8 bases, with 13 bases sitting between them. There are 13 residues in the CDR3. CDR3 in DNA: TGTGCCAGCAGCAGGGACCCGCCGGGGGAGCTGTTTTTT. Its protein product is CASSRDPPGELFF.

The chain uses TRBV5-1 and TRBJ2-7; TRBD1 might be the D (5 bases). Between the trimmed V and J ends, which lost 4 bases and 5 bases, there was a span of 13 bases. Per the germline V gene, CDR1 is SGHRS and CDR2 is YFSETQ. The CDR3 spans 13 residues. The CDR3 region has the DNA TGCGCCAGCAGCCAAAGACAGACCCACGAGCAGTACTTC. Amino acid sequence: CASSQRQTHEQYF.

The V and J genes are TRBV6-5 and TRBJ1-5; D is undetermined. The germline V gene has CDR1 MNHEY and CDR2 SVGAGI. This CDR3 is built from 14 residues. V was trimmed by 4 bases and J by 0 bases, leaving 7 bases between them. DNA of the CDR3: TGTGCCAGCAGTTCGACGGCTAGCAATCAGCCCCAGCATTTT. Amino acids: CASSSTASNQPQHF.

This chain links TRBV19 with TRBJ2-7, with D tentatively TRBD1 or TRBD2 (5 bases each). Per germline, CDR1 LNHDA and CDR2 SQIVND (reference sequence). CDR3 length: 16 residues. The V and J ends lost 4 bases and 5 bases respectively, with 21 bases between them. As DNA, the CDR3 is TGTGCCAGTAGTAAATCCGGGACCGGGAAGTCAAACGAGCAGTACTTC. Translated, it gives CASSKSGTGKSNEQYF.

This clone has more than one count but fewer than ten. Other DNA sequences in the sample encode the same CDR3. The chain joins TRBV5-1 to TRBJ2-5; unclear D gene. Germline V gene sequence: CDR1 SGHRS, CDR2 YFSETQ. There are 13 residues in the CDR3. Trimming took off 0 bases at V and 2 bases at J, with 5 bases between the two ends. The CDR3 coding sequence is TGCGCCAGCAGCTTGGGGGGTCAAGAGACCCAGTACTTC. Translated, it gives CASSLGGQETQYF.

The chain links TRBV6-5 to TRBJ1-1; D not certain. CDR1 is MNHEY, CDR2 SVGAGI, per germline. Trimming removed 2 bases from V and 1 base from J, with 14 bases in between. The CDR3 totals 16 residues. Written as DNA, the CDR3 is TGTGCCAGCAGTTACCTCCCGGCAGAGTCGAACACTGAAGCTTTCTTT. This sequence encodes CASSYLPAESNTEAFF.

The chain couples TRBV27 to TRBJ2-7; 8 bases are a match to TRBD1. The germline gives CDR1 MNHEY, CDR2 SMNVEV (reference sequence). The V segment lost 7 bases and the J segment 1 base; nucleotides outside the gene matches: 9. The CDR3 is made up of 15 amino acids. The chain's CDR3 is CASKLGQGLSYEQYF. The CDR3 region has the DNA TGTGCCAGCAAACTCGGACAGGGCCTATCCTACGAGCAGTACTTC.

V and J are TRBV19 and TRBJ2-7; D ambiguous. The V gene's germline CDR1 is LNHDA and CDR2 SQIVND (reference sequence). CDR3 length: 13 amino acids. Trimming cost V 5 bases and J 1 base, with 9 bases left between them. The CDR3 sequence: CASSFGASYEQYF. The CDR3 nucleotides are TGTGCCAGTAGTTTCGGAGCTTCCTACGAGCAGTACTTC.

The chain recombines TRBV2 with TRBJ2-3; D not resolved. The CDR3 consists of 13 residues. Trimming left V 4 bases short and J 8 bases short, with 13 bases between. Germline V lookup: CDR1 SNHLY, CDR2 FYNNEI. The CDR3 coding sequence is TGTGCCAGCAGTGGAAGTAGTTGGGGTACGCAGTATTTT. This encodes CASSGSSWGTQYF.

About this clone: The sample holds other DNA sequences that translate to the same CDR3. This chain links TRBV18 with TRBJ2-1; D is unresolved. This CDR3 contains 13 residues. Between the trimmed V and J ends, which lost 0 bases and 6 bases, there was a span of 6 bases. Germline V gene lookup returns CDR1 KGHSH and CDR2 LQKENI. DNA for the CDR3: TGTGCCAGCTCACCACCGAACGGCAATGAGCAGTTCTTC. Translation gives CASSPPNGNEQFF.

The V call is TRBV5-6, the J call TRBJ2-1; 11 bases agree with TRBD2. The CDR3 totals 15 residues. The germline V gene encodes CDR1 SGHDT and CDR2 YYEEEE. V lost 4 bases and J lost 2; bases outside the gene matches: 2. In DNA form, the CDR3 reads TGTGCCAGCAGCGAGACTAGCGGGGCCTACAATGAGCAGTTCTTC. Translating gives CASSETSGAYNEQFF.

This clone was detected only a few times. This sequence joins TRBV10-3 and TRBJ1-4, with D perhaps TRBD1 (5 bases). Between the trimmed V and J ends, which lost 3 bases and 8 bases, there was a span of 13 bases. Germline CDR1 reads ENHRY; CDR2 reads SYGVKD. This CDR3 comprises 14 residues. The CDR3 bases are TGTGCCATCAGTGATTCCAGGGCGGGGGAAAAACTGTTTTTT. Amino acids: CAISDSRAGEKLFF.

About this clone: This CDR3 is also generated by other DNA sequences in the sample. This chain joins TRBV2 and TRBJ2-7; 9 bases fit TRBD2. The V and J ends lost 6 bases and 4 bases, in that order; junction bases with no gene match: 4. Germline-derived CDR1 and CDR2 are SNHLY and FYNNEI. CDR3 length: 13 residues. The CDR3, as DNA: TGTGCCAGCAGGGCGGGGGGGCTGTACGAGCAGTACTTC. This codes for CASRAGGLYEQYF.

The chain couples TRBV5-6 to TRBJ2-2, with D possibly being TRBD1 or TRBD2 (6 bases each). Per germline, CDR1 SGHDT and CDR2 YYEEEE. V lost 1 base, J lost 7 bases, and 11 bases lay in between. The CDR3 has 14 residues. Here the CDR3 DNA reads TGTGCCAGCAGCTTGCAAGGGGGGCGCGGGGAGCTGTTTTTT. The encoded protein is CASSLQGGRGELFF. Variable domain in full (rest from reference TRBV5-6 and TRBJ2-2): DAGVTQSPTHLIKTRGQQVTLRCSPKSGHDTVSWYQQALGQGPQFIFQYYEEEERQRGNFPDRFSGHQFPNYSSELNVNALLLGDSALYLCASSLQGGRGELFFGEGSRLTVL.

The V and J genes are TRBV28 and TRBJ1-2; D possibly corresponds to TRBD1 (6 bases). The V gene's germline CDR1 is MDHEN and CDR2 SYDVKM. V lost 6 bases, J lost 2 bases, and 16 bases lay in between. The CDR3 length is 15 residues. CDR3 loop: CASSPFWGQNYGYTF. In nucleotides, the CDR3 is TGTGCCAGCAGCCCTTTTTGGGGGCAGAACTATGGCTACACCTTC.

The chain recombines TRBV19 with TRBJ2-1, with 11 positions matching TRBD2. The CDR3 has 16 amino acids. Germline lookup yields CDR1 LNHDA and CDR2 SQIVND (reference sequence). V shed 1 base and J 6 bases; nucleotides not matched to a gene: 5. The CDR3 nucleotides are TGTGCCAGTAGTATAGTTCTTAGCGGGAGGGGCAATGAGCAGTTCTTC. Amino acids: CASSIVLSGRGNEQFF. Full variable domain (remainder filled in from reference TRBV19 and TRBJ2-1): DGGITQSPKYLFRKEGQNVTLSCEQNLNHDAMYWYRQDPGQGLRLIYYSQIVNDFQKGDIAEGYSVSREKKESFPLTVTSAQKNPTAFYLCASSIVLSGRGNEQFFGPGTRLTVL.

The V and J genes are TRBV6-6 and TRBJ1-4, with 7 bases that match TRBD1. In germline, CDR1 is MNHNY, CDR2 SVGAGI (reference sequence). The CDR3 contains 16 residues. The ends lost 5 bases at V and 6 bases at J; junction bases unmatched: 12. Here the CDR3 DNA reads TGTGCCAGCAGTACAAGGGACAGCGAGATCCATGAAAAACTGTTTTTT. The encoded protein is CASSTRDSEIHEKLFF.

CDR3 sequence (DNA): TGTGCCAGCAGCTTACCCGGGAGCTCTGGAAACACCATATATTTT. This encodes CASSLPGSSGNTIYF. The chain employs TRBV7-2 and TRBJ1-3; no definite D call. The V end was cut by 2 bases, the J end by 0 bases, with 8 bases between. Per the germline V gene, CDR1 is SGHTA and CDR2 is FQGNSA. This CDR3 is 15 amino acids long.

The genes are TRBV11-2 and TRBJ1-4; D gene uncertain. The germline V and J ends were trimmed by 4 bases and 0 bases, with 15 bases remaining between them. The CDR3 is 17 residues long. Germline V gene data show CDR1 as SGHAT and CDR2 as FQNNGV. CDR3 amino acids: CASSSDYVIATNEKLFF. In nucleotides, the CDR3 is TGTGCCAGCAGCTCGGACTACGTGATTGCAACTAATGAAAAACTGTTTTTT.

The V gene is TRBV6-5, the J gene TRBJ2-1; a weak D match, TRBD2 (6 bases). The CDR3 is 14 amino acids. Trimming cost V 0 bases and J 8 bases, with 11 bases left between them. CDR1 is MNHEY and CDR2 is SVGAGI in the germline V gene. DNA of the CDR3: TGTGCCAGCAGTTACTCCCCGACTAGTCATGAGCAGTTCTTC. As protein: CASSYSPTSHEQFF.

The rearrangement links TRBV7-2 to TRBJ1-1; a weak D match, TRBD1 (5 bases). The V gene's germline CDR1 is SGHTA and CDR2 FQGNSA. The CDR3 is made up of 15 amino acids. Trimming removed 6 bases at V and 1 base at J, with 15 bases between. Here the CDR3 DNA reads TGTGCCAGCAGAAAAACGGGGACGGCGAACACTGAAGCTTTCTTT. The encoded protein is CASRKTGTANTEAFF.

The CDR3 DNA follows: TGTGCCAGCAGCCAGCGGGGAGGGACAGATACGCAGTATTTT. Translating it yields CASSQRGGTDTQYF. The rearrangement links TRBV6-6 to TRBJ2-3, with 7 bases lining up with TRBD2. V trimming: 6 bases; J trimming: 3 bases; junction bases outside the gene matches: 6. Per the germline V gene, CDR1 is MNHNY and CDR2 is SVGAGI (reference sequence). This CDR3 comprises 14 residues.

The chain joins TRBV6-1 to TRBJ2-7, with D possibly TRBD1 on 5 matching bases. CDR1 is MNHNS and CDR2 is SASEGT in the germline V gene. The V and J ends lost 4 bases and 3 bases respectively, with 19 bases between them. CDR3 length equals 16 residues. The CDR3 loop is CASSGEPGNQFYEQYF. CDR3 nucleotides: TGTGCCAGCAGTGGAGAACCAGGGAATCAGTTCTACGAGCAGTACTTC.

J is TRBJ2-3 and V is TRBV5-1, with 10 bases lining up with TRBD2. J gave up 0 bases and V 0 bases, and 7 bases lay outside the gene matches. CDR1 and CDR2 from the germline V gene are SGHRS and YFSETQ. The CDR3 totals 18 residues. CDR3 region: CASSLERLAGTSTDTQYF. The CDR3 coding sequence is TGCGCCAGCAGCTTGGAGCGACTAGCGGGCACTAGCACAGATACGCAGTATTTT.

The chain is built from TRBV28 and TRBJ1-1, with TRBD1 as a possible D gene (6 bases). Germline values: CDR1 MDHEN, CDR2 SYDVKM. The CDR3 sequence is 15 residues long. V lost 6 bases, J lost 5 bases, and 19 bases lay in between. Here the CDR3 reads CASSPSPGAETEAFF. The CDR3 DNA reads as TGTGCCAGCAGCCCGTCGCCAGGGGCTGAGACTGAAGCTTTCTTT.

The chain carries TRBV5-1 and TRBJ2-3; D may be TRBD2 (7 bases). V was shortened by 2 bases and J by 5 bases, with 18 bases between the two germline ends. Germline V gene sequence: CDR1 SGHRS, CDR2 YFSETQ. This CDR3 has 16 amino acids. The CDR3 sequence is CASSFGGAGVGDTQYF. CDR3 nucleotide sequence: TGCGCCAGCAGCTTTGGGGGCGCGGGAGTTGGAGATACGCAGTATTTT.

The J gene is TRBJ1-4, the V gene TRBV5-1; a possible D gene is TRBD1 (6 bases). The CDR3 totals 15 residues. Germline V gene lookup returns CDR1 SGHRS and CDR2 YFSETQ. Trimming pared 2 bases from V and 5 bases from J, leaving 13 bases between. Here the CDR3 reads CASSFEGGKNEKLFF. The CDR3 bases are TGCGCCAGCAGCTTTGAGGGGGGGAAGAATGAAAAACTGTTTTTT.

The rearrangement links TRBV19 to TRBJ2-4; 7 bases map to TRBD2. This CDR3 is built from 18 residues. The V segment lost 4 bases and the J segment 1 base; nucleotides outside the gene matches: 13. Germline CDR1 reads LNHDA; CDR2 reads SQIVND (reference sequence). CDR3 DNA sequence: TGTGCCAGTAGTACTCACGCGAGCGGGACTATCGCCAAAAACATTCAGTACTTC. Translated, it gives CASSTHASGTIAKNIQYF.